What follows describes a single T cell receptor beta chain. Its antigen is as yet unknown. The Oncomine TCR Beta short-read assay sequenced DNA from cultured CD4+ T cells. One entry per CDR3 protein, called by TCRdb with MiXCR from the PCR reads. The table lists 9,000 to 13,000 distinct CDR3 sequences, about 65% of them singletons. This CDR3 is built from 15 residues. Germline V CDR1 and CDR2: MGHRA, YSYEKL. Trimming took off 4 bases at V and 1 base at J, with 12 bases between the two ends. Sample treatment: approximately nine-day PBMC culture with coronavirus spike peptide pools or control peptides (ViraFEST assay). Expansion of antigen-specific T cells with peptide pools by ViraFEST preceded sequencing of TCRs. Alongside roughly 9.2 IU/ml IL-2 and roughly 9.9 ug/ml peptide pools, PBMCs were cultured at a few million per well. The data belong to a study of vaccination and CD4 T cells after COVID-19. Across the study: The authors exposed cells to overlapping spike peptides derived from SARS-CoV-2, HCoV-NL63, HCoV-OC43 and HCoV-229E. As control conditions, cultures were given either a CEFX pool serving as positive control, an HIV-1 Nef pool, or no peptide at all.

The V gene is TRBV4-1, the J gene TRBJ2-3; D might be TRBD2 (5 bases). The sequences come from CD4+ T cells from blood, cultured in vitro, collected before SARS-CoV-2 vaccination. The TCR was taken from a human donor who had recovered from COVID-19. CDR3 in amino acids: CASSPGGIRTDTQYF. As DNA, the CDR3 is TGCGCCAGCAGCCCCGGAGGAATCCGCACAGATACGCAGTATTTT.